This TCR beta chain was obtained from a study of T cell repertoires in cytomegalovirus infection. For the study at large: In public TCR beta signatures, there were indications of both CMV infection and matching HLA type.

TCRdb reprocessed the reads via MiXCR and lists one record per CDR3 protein. The top ten hold roughly 8% of the sample, which has hundreds of thousands of distinct CDR3 sequences, roughly a quarter seen once. The receptor comes from a human donor in good health (CMV status not recorded). Some clones in this sample may be carry-over from other donors' samples. Sequencing used CD8+ T cells from PBMCs.

The CDR3 DNA reads TGTGCCAGCAGTTTTCCGGGTTCCAAAAACATTCAGTACTTC. It encodes CASSFPGSKNIQYF. This chain uses TRBV27 with TRBJ2-4, with D unclear. Trimming took 3 bases from V and 2 from J, leaving 8 bases between them. The CDR3 spans 14 residues. Germline CDR1 reads MNHEY; CDR2 reads SMNVEV (reference sequence).